The rows below give T cell receptor beta chains drawn from one sample of a study of CD4 T cells in relation to SARS-CoV-2 and coronaviruses. Using immunoSEQ multiplex PCR, the repertoire was profiled, and TCRdb retains in-frame clones only, with some absent. The data show some 70,000 clones, more than 85% seen once. Sequenced sample: naive CD4+ T cells from PBMCs. All receptors derive from a human donor in good health. CDR3s include the opening cysteine and the closing phenylalanine or tryptophan. A D gene is named only where the DNA matches it firmly. The size field is filled for only some rows; it gives once, few, many or a size class.

J gene | D gene | V gene | clone size | CDR3 protein | CDR3 DNA
TRBJ1-4 | TRBD1 | TRBV10-1 | . | CASRTGKRSTNEKLFF | TGCGCCAGTAGGACAGGGAAAAGATCGACTAATGAAAAACTGTTTTTT
TRBJ1-5 | . | TRBV23-1 | . | CASNQGREDQPQHF | TGCGCCAGCAACCAAGGGAGGGAGGATCAGCCCCAGCATTTT
TRBJ2-7 | . | TRBV18 | . | CASSQGVDYEQYF | TGTGCCAGCTCACAGGGGGTAGACTACGAGCAGTACTTC
TRBJ2-1 | TRBD1 | TRBV19 | . | CASSPRAPWDRDGNEQFF | TGTGCCAGTAGTCCCCGGGCTCCCTGGGACAGGGATGGGAATGAGCAGTTCTTC
TRBJ2-2 | . | TRBV19 | . | CASSIDGRLGYGELFF | TGTGCCAGTAGTATAGACGGCCGACTAGGCTACGGGGAGCTGTTTTTT
TRBJ2-7 | . | TRBV15 | . | CATSPRATNSYEQYF | TGTGCCACCAGCCCCCGGGCAACTAACTCCTACGAGCAGTACTTC
TRBJ2-5 | TRBD1 | TRBV9 | . | CASSTGVGETQYF | TGTGCCAGCAGCACAGGGGTGGGGGAGACCCAGTACTTC
TRBJ2-7 | . | TRBV5-6 | . | CASSSLGERGYEQYF | TGTGCCAGCAGCTCCCTGGGGGAGCGCGGCTACGAGCAGTACTTC
TRBJ2-3 | . | TRBV7-9 | . | CASSQRDTQYF | TGTGCCAGCTCCCAACGGGATACGCAGTATTTT
TRBJ1-5 | . | TRBV20-1 | . | CSASGHLYSNQPQHF | TGCAGTGCTAGTGGCCACCTGTATAGCAATCAGCCCCAGCATTTT
TRBJ1-6 | . | TRBV11-2 | . | CASSRGRLSPLHF | TGTGCCAGCAGCCGCGGACGGTTGTCACCCCTCCACTTT
TRBJ2-5 | TRBD1 | TRBV19 | . | CASSLHRGQLQETQYF | TGTGCCAGTAGTCTACACCGGGGACAGCTACAAGAGACCCAGTACTTC
TRBJ1-5 | . | TRBV5-4 | . | CASSLGLETSNQPQHF | TGTGCCAGCAGCTTGGGGCTGGAGACAAGCAATCAGCCCCAGCATTTT
TRBJ2-5 | . | TRBV11-2 | . | CASSLVRAGTQYF | TGTGCCAGCAGCTTAGTTCGGGCCGGGACCCAGTACTTC
TRBJ1-3 | TRBD1 | TRBV7-2 | . | CASSLWPGGSGNTIYF | TGTGCCAGCAGCTTATGGCCAGGGGGCAGTGGAAACACCATATATTTT
TRBJ2-7 | . | TRBV28 | once | CASSNRDRYEQYF | TGTGCCAGCAGTAACCGGGACCGCTACGAGCAGTACTTC
TRBJ1-4 | . | TRBV30 | . | CAWKPEWGDSTNEKLFF | TGTGCCTGGAAGCCCGAATGGGGTGATTCAACTAATGAAAAACTGTTTTTT
TRBJ1-1 | . | TRBV30 | . | CAWSRQGWGEAFF | TGTGCCTGGAGTCGGCAGGGGTGGGGTGAAGCTTTCTTT
TRBJ2-1 | . | TRBV29-1 | . | CSVKRAYNEQFF | TGCAGCGTAAAAAGGGCGTACAATGAGCAGTTCTTC
TRBJ2-7 | TRBD1 | TRBV2 | . | CASTPGQGFEQYF | TGTGCCAGCACTCCGGGACAGGGGTTCGAGCAGTACTTC
TRBJ2-7 | TRBD1 | TRBV13 | once | CASSLGGRGPSYEQYF | TGTGCCAGCAGCTTAGGCGGCAGGGGGCCCTCCTACGAGCAGTACTTC
TRBJ2-7 | TRBD2 | TRBV27 | . | CASSSESPGLGPYEQYF | TGTGCCAGCAGTTCCGAATCCCCGGGACTAGGGCCTTACGAGCAGTACTTC
TRBJ2-3 | TRBD2 | TRBV19 | . | CASSMRAPGTSGNARTDTQYF | TGTGCCAGTAGTATGCGAGCCCCCGGGACTAGCGGGAATGCGCGCACAGATACGCAGTATTTT
TRBJ2-7 | . | TRBV6-5 | . | CASSYNRGGYEQYF | TGTGCCAGCAGTTACAACAGGGGAGGGTACGAGCAGTACTTC
TRBJ1-5 | TRBD1 | TRBV4-3 | . | CASSQDVQGDQPQHF | TGCGCCAGCAGCCAAGATGTCCAGGGGGATCAGCCCCAGCATTTT
TRBJ1-2 | . | TRBV4-1 | . | CASSQEDGMSGKLDYGYTF | TGCGCCAGCAGCCAAGAAGACGGTATGTCTGGGAAACTGGACTATGGCTACACCTTC
TRBJ1-2 | . | TRBV27 | . | CASSFREGNYGYTF | TGTGCCAGCTCCTTCCGGGAGGGGAACTATGGCTACACCTTC
TRBJ1-5 | . | TRBV6-5 | . | CASSYGGDSNQPQHF | TGTGCCAGCAGTTATGGGGGGGATAGCAATCAGCCCCAGCATTTT
TRBJ1-1 | . | TRBV2 | . | CASTPGLARGNTEAFF | TGTGCCAGCACCCCCGGGTTGGCACGGGGGAACACTGAAGCTTTCTTT
TRBJ2-7 | . | TRBV11-3 | . | CASSPDSRPYEQYF | TGTGCCAGCAGTCCAGACTCCCGGCCCTACGAGCAGTACTTC
TRBJ2-7 | TRBD2 | TRBV5-1 | once | CASSVPSGAGGEQYF | TGCGCCAGCAGCGTTCCTAGCGGGGCGGGCGGCGAGCAGTACTTC
TRBJ1-5 | TRBD1 | TRBV15 | . | CATSIDRESGQPQHF | TGTGCCACCAGCATTGACAGGGAATCGGGGCAGCCCCAGCATTTT
TRBJ1-4 | . | TRBV30 | . | CAWRGRQWGEKLFF | TGTGCCTGGAGGGGTAGGCAGTGGGGGGAAAAACTGTTTTTT
TRBJ2-1 | . | TRBV6-2/TRBV6-3 | . | CASSYSNNEQFF | TGTGCCAGCAGTTACAGTAACAATGAGCAGTTCTTC
TRBJ2-3 | TRBD2 | TRBV19 | . | CASRAVSGGTDTQYF | TGTGCCAGTAGGGCAGTTAGCGGGGGCACAGATACGCAGTATTTT
TRBJ1-6 | . | TRBV27 | once | CASSFGSSSYNSPLHF | TGTGCCAGCAGTTTTGGATCGAGCTCCTATAATTCACCCCTCCACTTT
TRBJ2-1 | . | TRBV5-8 | . | CASSLVHTSFSEEQFF | TGTGCCAGCAGCTTGGTACATACCTCCTTTTCCGAGGAGCAGTTCTTC
TRBJ1-2 | . | TRBV5-1 | . | CASSLSGPNYGYTF | TGCGCCAGCAGCTTATCCGGGCCCAACTATGGCTACACCTTC
TRBJ2-3 | . | TRBV5-1 | . | CASSLEGSLPDTQYF | TGCGCCAGCAGCTTGGAAGGGTCCCTCCCAGATACGCAGTATTTT
TRBJ2-5 | . | TRBV18 | once | CASSQMGDETQYF | TGTGCCAGCTCCCAGATGGGGGACGAGACCCAGTACTTC
TRBJ2-5 | TRBD2 | TRBV5-1 | . | CASSQDTTSGVTQYF | TGCGCCAGCAGCCAGGATACCACTAGCGGGGTAACCCAGTACTTC
TRBJ1-4 | . | TRBV2 | . | CASRYSRVREKLFF | TGTGCCAGCAGGTATAGCAGGGTTCGTGAAAAACTGTTTTTT